This T cell receptor (beta chain) is from a study of T cells in tuberculosis. Study outcomes and limitations: T cells binding CD1B-GMM tetramer weakly possibly escaped the sort.

No alpha-beta pairing information exists for these sequences. Produced via immunoSEQ multiplex PCR; TCRdb's table is partial and in-frame only. This table holds 55,000 to 70,000 clones, 81% found once. Cells were sorted from thawed PBMC rested overnight and stained with GMM-loaded CD1B tetramer, viability dye and anti-CD3. The CD1B tetramers carried C32 glucose monomycolate purified from Rhodococcus equi. Tetramer-negative cells, roughly 100,000 per donor, were also sorted. Input material: CD1b-GMM tetramer-negative cells sorted from PBMCs. The sequence came from an adult woman with latent tuberculosis.

The CDR3 is CASSLAGDRKVYGYTF. CDR3 in DNA: TGCGCCAGCAGCTTGGCGGGGGACCGAAAAGTCTATGGCTACACCTTC. V and J are TRBV5-1 and TRBJ1-2, with D perhaps matching TRBD1 (5 bases). Germline-derived CDR1 and CDR2 are SGHRS and YFSETQ. The CDR3 is made up of 16 amino acids. Trimming pared 0 bases from V and 4 bases from J, leaving 16 bases between.